This TCR beta chain originates from a study of response to subunit inactivated influenza vaccine. Study-wide results and caveats: It was suggested by the authors that few new T cells are recruited by each seasonal influenza vaccination.

TCRdb itself ran the RT-PCR reads through MiXCR, one entry per CDR3 protein. The sample yields roughly 710,000 distinct CDR3 sequences, 14% seen once. In regard to this clonotype: As yet, its antigen is unknown.

After removal of 6 bases from V and 4 bases from J, the junction contained 8 bases not matched to a gene. The length of the CDR3 is 16 residues. CDR1 DFQATT and CDR2 SNEGSKA come from the germline V gene (reference sequence). The starting material was PBMCs from blood, obtained approximately 15 days before vaccination. This receptor was obtained from a man in his forties or fifties who received an inactivated influenza vaccine. The rearrangement uses TRBV20-1 and TRBJ2-2; 13 nucleotides match TRBD2. The CDR3 loop is CSATTSGGASTGELFF. CDR3 nucleotides: TGCAGTGCAACCACTAGCGGGGGGGCCAGCACCGGGGAGCTGTTTTTT.